A selection of T cell receptor beta chains follows, all from one sample in a study of spatial heterogeneity in lung cancer. TCRdb analysed the 5' RACE reads with MiXCR anew, one entry per CDR3 protein. The sample lists 20,000 to 25,000 distinct CDR3 sequences; roughly 10% were seen once. The source material was lung tumor tissue, sampled at surgery. The receptors were gathered from a male donor with early-stage non-small cell lung cancer. CDR3s include the opening cysteine and the closing phenylalanine or tryptophan. D genes are given only for firm matches. Expanded clones get a size class; other rows say once, few or many, or leave the size out.

J: TRBJ2-2
D: NA
size: NA
V: TRBV12-3/TRBV12-4
CDR3: CASSLGGVKTGELFF
DNA: TGTGCCAGCAGTTTAGGAGGGGTTAAAACCGGGGAGCTGTTTTTT

J: TRBJ2-7
D: NA
size: NA
V: TRBV20-1
CDR3: CSGQAGREEQYF
DNA: TGCAGTGGCCAGGCAGGCCGCGAGGAGCAGTACTTC

J: TRBJ1-1
D: NA
size: few
V: TRBV18
CDR3: CASSPGISNMNTEAFF
DNA: TGTGCCAGCTCTCCCGGGATCTCGAACATGAACACTGAAGCTTTCTTT

J: TRBJ1-5
D: NA
size: many
V: TRBV19
CDR3: CASSIVADSNQPQHF
DNA: TGTGCCAGTAGTATAGTGGCGGATAGCAATCAGCCCCAGCATTTT

J: TRBJ2-3
D: NA
size: many
V: TRBV4-3
CDR3: CASSREGSTDTQYF
DNA: TGCGCCAGCAGCCGGGAAGGGAGCACAGATACGCAGTATTTT

J: TRBJ2-3
D: TRBD2
size: many
V: TRBV10-3
CDR3: CAISGGLARNYTDTQYF
DNA: TGTGCCATCAGTGGGGGACTAGCACGAAACTACACAGATACGCAGTATTTT

J: TRBJ2-1
D: TRBD2
size: few
V: TRBV6-5
CDR3: CASISGSGGYNEQFF
DNA: TGTGCCAGCATCTCAGGTAGCGGGGGATACAATGAGCAGTTCTTC

J: TRBJ2-1
D: TRBD2
size: many
V: TRBV7-2
CDR3: CASTGRARNNEQFF
DNA: TGTGCCTCTACCGGGAGGGCCCGGAACAATGAGCAGTTCTTC

J: TRBJ2-1
D: NA
size: many
V: TRBV6-5
CDR3: CASSSLPRNEQFF
DNA: TGTGCCAGCAGTTCCCTTCCCCGGAATGAGCAGTTCTTC

J: TRBJ2-7
D: TRBD2
size: NA
V: TRBV9
CDR3: CASSVGLAGGREQYF
DNA: TGTGCCAGCAGCGTAGGACTAGCGGGAGGAAGGGAGCAGTACTTC